Each of the 8 T cell receptor beta chains below was sequenced from the same sample in a study of T cell responses to AZD1222 COVID-19 vaccine. The protocol was immunoSEQ multiplex PCR, while the TCRdb copy is restricted to in-frame clones and leaves out a portion. Here the sample spans roughly 190,000 clones, just over 90% being singletons. Source: peripheral blood, taken on day 0 of AZD1222 vaccination. These receptor sequences come from an adult in good health.

This chain joins TRBV19 and TRBJ2-3; 12 bases match TRBD2. The CDR3 covers 16 residues. After removal of 4 bases from V and 2 bases from J, the junction contained 4 bases not matched to a gene. CDR1 is LNHDA, CDR2 SQIVND, per germline (reference sequence). CDR3 DNA: TGTGCCAGTAGTAAACTAGCGGGGGGACTCACAGATACGCAGTATTTT. Its protein is CASSKLAGGLTDTQYF.

This chain uses TRBV7-9 with TRBJ2-1; D is unresolved. The CDR3 runs to 15 residues. With 6 bases removed from V and 4 bases from J, the gap between germline ends came to 16 bases. Germline-derived CDR1 and CDR2 are SEHNR and FQNEAQ (reference sequence). The CDR3 bases are TGTGCCAGCAGTACATCATCCCGCACTTACAATGAGCAGTTCTTC. This gives the protein CASSTSSRTYNEQFF.

V and J are TRBV7-8 and TRBJ1-4; D unresolved. CDR1 is SGHVS and CDR2 is FQNEAQ in the germline V gene. The CDR3 is 13 residues long. V lost 5 bases to trimming and J lost 4 bases, with 8 bases between them. The CDR3 DNA sequence: TGTGCCAGCAGCAATCAGATTAATGAAAAACTGTTTTTT. Its translation is CASSNQINEKLFF.

V and J are TRBV14 and TRBJ2-7; D uncertain. Trimming pared 0 bases from V and 6 bases from J, leaving 9 bases between. Germline assignment: CDR1 SGHDN and CDR2 FVKESK. CDR3 length equals 13 residues. The CDR3 bases are TGTGCCAGCAGCCAAGAGAGAGGACGCGAGCAGTACTTC. As protein: CASSQERGREQYF.

The chain combines TRBV27 with TRBJ2-3, with no clear D. Trimming pared 3 bases from V and 0 bases from J, leaving 10 bases between. The V gene's germline CDR1 is MNHEY and CDR2 SMNVEV (reference sequence). This CDR3 region has 15 residues. Written as DNA, the CDR3 is TGTGCCAGCAGTTTGGATTTCGGGAGCACAGATACGCAGTATTTT. Protein sequence: CASSLDFGSTDTQYF.

V usage is TRBV6-5 and J usage is TRBJ2-2; D might be TRBD1 (6 bases). V was clipped by 2 bases and J by 4 bases, with 8 bases between them. The CDR3 length is 14 residues. Germline-derived CDR1 and CDR2 are MNHEY and SVGAGI. The CDR3 DNA reads TGTGCCAGCAGTTACGGGACATTCACCGGGGAGCTGTTTTTT. Amino acid sequence: CASSYGTFTGELFF.

The chain uses TRBV7-9 and TRBJ1-6; D call uncertain. V lost 1 base to trimming and J lost 8 bases, with 6 bases between them. CDR1 and CDR2 (germline): SEHNR, FQNEAQ (reference sequence). The CDR3 is 13 amino acids. Here the CDR3 reads CASSLDQDSPLHF. CDR3 bases: TGTGCCAGCAGCTTAGATCAAGATTCACCCCTCCACTTT.

This clone was seen just once. The gene calls are TRBV5-6 and TRBJ2-1; TRBD1 might be the D (5 bases). The germline V gene has CDR1 SGHDT and CDR2 YYEEEE. The CDR3 covers 16 residues. With 10 bases removed from V and 0 bases from J, the gap between germline ends came to 20 bases. CDR3 in amino acids: CAGETQGISSYNEQFF. In DNA form, the CDR3 reads TGTGCCGGAGAGACTCAGGGAATCAGCTCCTACAATGAGCAGTTCTTC.